These 27 T cell receptor beta chains were sequenced from one sample in a study of blood T cell repertoires in COVID-19. Clones were read by immunoSEQ multiplex PCR, and TCRdb kept only the in-frame ones, dropping some. Altogether about 60,000 clones are present, around nine tenths being singletons, with the ten largest covering less than 20%. Material for sequencing was peripheral blood. These receptors came from a woman older than 75 with active COVID-19.

This chain links TRBV6-1 with TRBJ1-1; tentatively, D is TRBD1 (6 bases). The CDR3 is made up of 14 amino acids. Trimming took 2 bases from V and 7 from J, leaving 14 bases between them. Germline V gene data show CDR1 as MNHNS and CDR2 as SASEGT. The CDR3, as DNA: TGTGCCAGCAGTGAAAGGGGGTTAGGGATTGAAGCTTTCTTT. Translated: CASSERGLGIEAFF.

This clone was counted a single time. The rearrangement joins TRBV10-3 to TRBJ1-5, with D unresolved. The V end lost 6 bases, the J end lost 1 base, and 10 bases lay between the germline ends. This CDR3 has 14 amino acids. CDR1 ENHRY and CDR2 SYGVKD come from the germline V gene. The CDR3 DNA reads TGTGCCATCAGCCCGATAGAAAGCAATCAGCCCCAGCATTTT. It encodes CAISPIESNQPQHF.

V usage is TRBV9 and J usage is TRBJ2-2, with 8 bases fitting TRBD2. Germline CDR1 reads SGDLS; CDR2 reads YYNGEE. Germline trimming cut 7 bases from V and 5 bases from J; bases unmatched to any gene: 13. The CDR3 is 16 residues long. The CDR3 spells CASAPYGGARTGELFF. CDR3 bases: TGTGCCAGCGCCCCTTACGGGGGGGCTAGGACCGGGGAGCTGTTTTTT.

The chain joins TRBV27 to TRBJ2-1; TRBD2 matches 11 bases. Germline V gene lookup returns CDR1 MNHEY and CDR2 SMNVEV (reference sequence). Losses at the gene ends were 5 bases for V and 5 bases for J; bases not matched to a gene: 11. The CDR3 totals 17 residues. CDR3 sequence: CASSPRVSGGAHNEQFF. CDR3 DNA: TGTGCCAGCAGTCCCAGAGTTAGCGGGGGGGCCCACAATGAGCAGTTCTTC.

This rearrangement joins TRBV19 to TRBJ1-2; D gene uncertain. This CDR3 has 13 residues. Between the trimmed V and J ends, which lost 3 bases and 7 bases, there was a span of 12 bases. From germline, CDR1 is LNHDA and CDR2 SQIVND (reference sequence). CDR3 coding DNA: TGTGCCAGTAGTATCCTATCCGGGATTGGCTACACCTTC. It specifies CASSILSGIGYTF.

Written as DNA, the CDR3 is TGTGCCAGCAGCTCGGTACAAGAGACCCAGTACTTC. It encodes CASSSVQETQYF. The J gene is TRBJ2-5, the V gene TRBV5-4; D is uncertain. Looked up from germline, CDR1 is SGHNT and CDR2 is YYREEE (reference sequence). The V end lost 3 bases, the J end lost 2 bases, and 5 bases lay between the germline ends. The CDR3 covers 12 residues.

CDR3 bases: TGTGCCAGCAGTGACGCGCGGGGGGGCCGGGACACAGATACGCAGTATTTT. This gives the protein CASSDARGGRDTDTQYF. This chain links TRBV6-4 with TRBJ2-3; 9 bases fit TRBD2. CDR1 and CDR2 (germline): MRHNA, SNTAGT. The CDR3 runs 17 residues. The V segment lost 2 bases and the J segment 2 bases; nucleotides outside the gene matches: 8.

The sample holds one count of this clone. The rearrangement links TRBV5-4 to TRBJ1-2; 7 bases are shared with TRBD1. Unmatched junction bases numbered 4, after V lost 4 bases and J lost 4 bases. Germline CDR1 SGHNT, CDR2 YYREEE (reference sequence). The CDR3 covers 13 residues. CDR3 nucleotides: TGTGCCAGCAGCCCGGGACAGACCTATGGCTACACCTTC. It yields the protein CASSPGQTYGYTF.

The chain employs TRBV9 and TRBJ2-5, with 8 bases that match TRBD2. From germline, CDR1 is SGDLS and CDR2 YYNGEE. The CDR3 length is 15 residues. J was trimmed by 5 bases and V by 4 bases; bases with no gene match: 10. The chain's CDR3 is CASSPSGLGAETQYF. CDR3 DNA: TGTGCCAGCAGCCCGTCGGGACTAGGGGCGGAGACCCAGTACTTC.

The V gene is TRBV7-3, the J gene TRBJ2-3, with 7 bases fitting TRBD2. Trimming at V came to 5 bases and at J to 0 bases, leaving 11 bases not matched to a gene. This CDR3 is built from 17 residues. Germline lookup yields CDR1 SGHTA and CDR2 FQGTGA. CDR3 amino acids: CASSPLPRGFSTDTQYF. In DNA form, the CDR3 reads TGTGCCAGCAGCCCCCTCCCGCGGGGGTTTAGCACAGATACGCAGTATTTT.

DNA of the CDR3: TGTGCCAGCAGTCCGGGTTTCGAGAGGCCCCAGCATTTT. It translates to CASSPGFERPQHF. The chain recombines TRBV28 with TRBJ1-5, with no clear D. CDR1 is MDHEN, CDR2 SYDVKM, per germline. The CDR3 totals 13 residues. Trimming pared 5 bases from V and 9 bases from J, leaving 14 bases between. The full variable domain, its missing parts supplied by reference TRBV28 and TRBJ1-5, is DVKVTQSSRYLVKRTGEKVFLECVQDMDHENMFWYRQDPGLGLRLIYFSYDVKMKEKGDIPEGYSVSREKKERFSLILESASTNQTSMYLCASSPGFERPQHFGDGTRLSIL.

The DNA of the CDR3 is TGTGCCAGCAGTTTTGCCCCAGCGTCACCGAACTCCTACGAGCAGTACTTC. Encoded protein: CASSFAPASPNSYEQYF. The V and J genes are TRBV28 and TRBJ2-7; D is undetermined. The germline V gene encodes CDR1 MDHEN and CDR2 SYDVKM. V was trimmed by 3 bases and J by 0 bases, leaving 18 bases between them. The CDR3 is made up of 17 amino acids.

This chain connects TRBV5-1 to TRBJ2-6; 13 bases align to TRBD2. Looked up from germline, CDR1 is SGHRS and CDR2 is YFSETQ. The CDR3 is 20 amino acids. The V segment lost 3 bases and the J segment 3 bases; nucleotides outside the gene matches: 12. CDR3 protein: CASSYTRGLAGTDGANVLTF. The CDR3 bases are TGCGCCAGCAGCTATACGCGGGGACTAGCGGGGACAGATGGGGCCAACGTCCTGACTTTC.

The chain joins TRBV5-1 to TRBJ2-5; no clear D. This CDR3 contains 13 residues. Trimming cost V 3 bases and J 0 bases, with 6 bases left between them. Germline lookup yields CDR1 SGHRS and CDR2 YFSETQ. The CDR3 spells CASSYTYQETQYF. CDR3 DNA: TGCGCCAGCAGCTACACATACCAAGAGACCCAGTACTTC.

This clone was recorded once. The CDR3 here is CASSLRQGGYEQYF. CDR3 nucleotide sequence: TGCGCCAGCAGCTTGAGACAGGGTGGCTACGAGCAGTACTTC. The rearrangement joins TRBV5-1 to TRBJ2-7, with TRBD1 matching over 7 bases. This CDR3 has 14 amino acids. Trimming took 1 base from V and 3 from J; bases not matched to a gene: 4. In germline, CDR1 is SGHRS, CDR2 YFSETQ.

The chain combines TRBV6-1 with TRBJ1-1, with D perhaps TRBD1 (5 bases). Trimming removed 2 bases at V and 3 bases at J, with 10 bases between. Germline V gene data show CDR1 as MNHNS and CDR2 as SASEGT. The length of the CDR3 is 14 residues. CDR3 DNA: TGTGCCAGCAGTGAACTCCAGGGTCACACTGAAGCTTTCTTT. It encodes CASSELQGHTEAFF.

This clone appeared a few times. The rearrangement uses TRBV2 and TRBJ2-7; tentatively, D is TRBD1 (5 bases). Germline V gene lookup returns CDR1 SNHLY and CDR2 FYNNEI. The CDR3 runs to 12 residues. The V and J ends lost 5 bases and 5 bases respectively, with 10 bases between them. CDR3 in amino acids: CASSHQGHEQYF. The CDR3 DNA reads TGTGCCAGCAGTCACCAGGGCCACGAGCAGTACTTC.

CDR3 protein: CASSLQGAWTEAFF. CDR3 DNA: TGTGCCAGCAGCTTGCAGGGGGCTTGGACTGAAGCTTTCTTT. This chain connects TRBV5-5 to TRBJ1-1; 8 bases are shared with TRBD1. Germline values: CDR1 SGHKS, CDR2 YYEKEE (reference sequence). V lost 1 base, J lost 5 bases, and 4 bases stayed unmatched. CDR3 length equals 14 residues.

This chain connects TRBV7-2 to TRBJ2-2; the D gene is possibly TRBD1 (6 bases). The CDR3 runs 15 residues. Germline CDR1 and CDR2: SGHTA and FQGNSA. Trimming took off 2 bases at V and 3 bases at J, with 10 bases between the two ends. CDR3 protein: CASSLNRVDTGELFF. Here the CDR3 DNA reads TGTGCCAGCAGCTTAAACAGGGTCGACACCGGGGAGCTGTTTTTT.

This clone is a singleton in its sample. The chain uses TRBV29-1 and TRBJ2-1; possibly TRBD2 for D (6 bases). The CDR3 has 13 amino acids. CDR1 SQVTM and CDR2 ANQGSEA come from the germline V gene. Trimming cost V 7 bases and J 8 bases, with 18 bases left between them. The CDR3 loop reads CSGGKTAGDEQFF. The CDR3 DNA reads as TGCAGCGGGGGGAAGACAGCGGGTGATGAGCAGTTCTTC.

The chain recombines TRBV6-2 or TRBV6-3 with TRBJ1-1; no clear D gene. V gave up 4 bases and J gave up 3 bases, with 6 bases separating them. The germline gives CDR1 MNHEY, CDR2 SVGEGT. This CDR3 is built from 12 residues. The CDR3 bases are TGTGCCAGCAGTTTGGCAGACACTGAAGCTTTCTTT. It translates to CASSLADTEAFF.

This sequence joins TRBV24-1 and TRBJ2-3; D gene ambiguous. The V gene lost 3 bases and the J gene lost 5 bases, with 11 bases spanning the gap. The length of the CDR3 is 14 residues. The germline V gene encodes CDR1 KGHDR and CDR2 SFDVKD. CDR3 coding DNA: TGTGCCACCAGTGATCCTACCTATGTAGATACGCAGTATTTT. Translation: CATSDPTYVDTQYF.

This chain joins TRBV19 and TRBJ2-3; TRBD2 matches 8 bases. Germline V gene lookup returns CDR1 LNHDA and CDR2 SQIVND (reference sequence). The V gene end was trimmed by 6 bases and the J gene end by 0 bases; junction bases not matched to a gene: 8. This CDR3 spans 16 amino acids. DNA for the CDR3: TGTGCCAGTAGGGATCCGGGGGGGTTTAGCACAGATACGCAGTATTTT. It encodes CASRDPGGFSTDTQYF.

The chain links TRBV7-9 to TRBJ2-3; 10 bases are a match to TRBD1. With V trimmed by 4 bases and J by 5 bases, 3 bases remained unmatched. Germline CDR1 and CDR2: SEHNR and FQNEAQ (reference sequence). The CDR3 runs 14 residues. CDR3 sequence: CASSWGQGIDTQYF. The CDR3, as DNA: TGTGCCAGCAGCTGGGGACAGGGGATAGATACGCAGTATTTT.

The chain has TRBV30 and TRBJ1-5, with 8 bases aligning to TRBD1. The CDR3 spans 17 residues. V was clipped by 2 bases and J by 1 base; unmatched bases: 10. Per the germline V gene, CDR1 is GTSNPN and CDR2 is SVGIG (reference sequence). CDR3 in amino acids: CAWSRPPTGASNQPQHF. CDR3 nucleotides: TGTGCCTGGAGTCGACCACCGACAGGGGCCAGCAATCAGCCCCAGCATTTT.

The gene calls are TRBV2 and TRBJ2-7; maybe TRBD1 (5 bases). The CDR3 sequence is 14 residues long. Germline lookup yields CDR1 SNHLY and CDR2 FYNNEI. V was shortened by 6 bases and J by 6 bases, with 18 bases between the two germline ends. CDR3 protein: CASSPALRQGEQYF. The CDR3 nucleotides are TGTGCCAGCAGCCCCGCTCTCCGGCAGGGCGAGCAGTACTTC. Combining the CDR3 with reference TRBV2 and TRBJ2-7 gives the whole variable domain EPEVTQTPSHQVTQMGQEVILRCVPISNHLYFYWYRQILGQKVEFLVSFYNNEISEKSEIFDDQFSVERPDGSNFTLKIRSTKLEDSAMYFCASSPALRQGEQYFGPGTRLTVT.

This chain links TRBV7-2 with TRBJ1-6; the D gene is possibly TRBD1 (5 bases). V lost 5 bases to trimming and J lost 10 bases, with 9 bases between them. The CDR3 spans 12 residues. CDR1 is SGHTA and CDR2 is FQGNSA in the germline V gene. Here the CDR3 reads CASSLRESPLHF. CDR3 in DNA: TGTGCCAGCAGCCTCAGGGAATCACCCCTCCACTTT.